This entry lists 27 T cell receptor beta chains sequenced from one sample in a study of regulatory T cells in long-lasting Graves disease. Regarding time point: persistent/refractory GD, antithyroid drugs over 5 years with positive TRAb. RNA from PBMCs was the source of the TCR library. Sequencing libraries for TCR beta were prepared with iRepertoire HTBI primers and Arm-PCR of CDR3 regions. TCRdb ran MiXCR on the multiplex PCR reads and lists one entry per CDR3 protein. This table has about 660,000 distinct CDR3 sequences, around 30% appearing once. The sequenced sample was peripheral blood mononuclear cells (PBMCs), obtained when the disease was refractory, from a patient treated with antithyroid drugs. The receptor source for this set is a female donor with Graves disease.

The chain is built from TRBV20-1 and TRBJ2-3; D is perhaps TRBD2 (5 bases). V lost 5 bases, J lost 0 bases, and 12 bases lay in between. CDR1 and CDR2 (germline): DFQATT, SNEGSKA (reference sequence). CDR3 size: 14 residues. CDR3 coding DNA: TGCAGTGCTTTGGAGGCAGCTAGCACAGATACGCAGTATTTT. Translating gives CSALEAASTDTQYF.

This clonotype was detected ten times or more. The chain uses TRBV28 and TRBJ2-5; no clear D. Germline CDR1 MDHEN, CDR2 SYDVKM. The CDR3 is 13 amino acids. V was shortened by 8 bases and J by 0 bases, with 10 bases between the two germline ends. CDR3 protein: CASCRKYQETQYF. In DNA, the CDR3 is TGTGCCAGCTGCCGCAAGTACCAAGAGACCCAGTACTTC. Full variable domain (outside the CDR3, taken from reference TRBV28 and TRBJ2-5): DVKVTQSSRYLVKRTGEKVFLECVQDMDHENMFWYRQDPGLGLRLIYFSYDVKMKEKGDIPEGYSVSREKKERFSLILESASTNQTSMYLCASCRKYQETQYFGPGTRLLVL.

This clonotype was observed many times. This chain links TRBV7-3 with TRBJ1-1; D may be TRBD1 (5 bases). Trimming removed 2 bases at V and 5 bases at J, with 12 bases between. Germline loops: CDR1 SGHTA, CDR2 FQGTGA. The CDR3 consists of 14 residues. The DNA for the CDR3 is TGTGCCAGCAGCTTAGGGGGGAGAGGTACTGAAGCTTTCTTT. Translation gives CASSLGGRGTEAFF.

V is TRBV11-2 and J is TRBJ2-7; 7 bases agree with TRBD1. This CDR3 is built from 16 residues. Germline trimming cut 3 bases from V and 1 base from J; bases unmatched to any gene: 9. Germline CDR1 reads SGHAT; CDR2 reads FQNNGV. The CDR3 protein is CASSFADRAFSYEQYF. As DNA, the CDR3 is TGTGCCAGCAGCTTCGCCGACAGGGCCTTTTCCTACGAGCAGTACTTC.

This clonotype has at least ten counts. The V call is TRBV18, the J call TRBJ2-5, with D hard to call. Trimming removed 0 bases from V and 3 bases from J, with 5 bases in between. The CDR3 is 13 amino acids. Germline CDR1 is KGHSH and CDR2 is LQKENI. In DNA form, the CDR3 reads TGTGCCAGCTCACCACCTTCCGAAGAGACCCAGTACTTC. It translates to CASSPPSEETQYF.

This clonotype was detected only a few times. The chain combines TRBV5-4 with TRBJ1-2, with no clear D. Looked up from germline, CDR1 is SGHNT and CDR2 is YYREEE (reference sequence). The CDR3 consists of 13 residues. Trimming removed 4 bases from V and 11 bases from J, with 18 bases in between. CDR3 nucleotide sequence: TGTGCCAGCAGCCCCCCCCGGACGGGAGAATACACCTTC. This gives the protein CASSPPRTGEYTF.

The rearrangement uses TRBV5-5 and TRBJ1-2; 10 bases agree with TRBD1. This CDR3 spans 18 amino acids. Germline loops: CDR1 SGHKS, CDR2 YYEKEE (reference sequence). Losses at the gene ends were 4 bases for V and 2 bases for J; bases not matched to a gene: 14. CDR3 coding DNA: TGTGCCAGCAGCCGTCAGGTCGGGACAGGGGACACAAACTATGGCTACACCTTC. Translation: CASSRQVGTGDTNYGYTF.

V usage is TRBV7-9 and J usage is TRBJ2-1; a possible D gene is TRBD2 (5 bases). V was pared by 8 bases and J by 8 bases, with 16 bases between. The CDR3 has 13 residues. The V gene's germline CDR1 is SEHNR and CDR2 FQNEAQ (reference sequence). The CDR3 sequence is CASGRRFHHEQFF. CDR3 DNA: TGTGCCAGCGGGAGACGGTTCCACCATGAGCAGTTCTTC. The full variable domain, rest sourced from reference TRBV7-9 and TRBJ2-1, is DTGVSQNPRHKITKRGQNVTFRCDPISEHNRLYWYRQTLGQGPEFLTYFQNEAQLEKSRLLSDRFSAERPKGSFSTLEIQRTEQGDSAMYLCASGRRFHHEQFFGPGTRLTVL.

The chain joins TRBV5-1 to TRBJ1-2, with D possibly matching TRBD1 (5 bases). Germline V lookup: CDR1 SGHRS, CDR2 YFSETQ. Trimming stripped 1 base from V and 6 bases from J, with 13 bases between. This CDR3 is 14 amino acids long. The CDR3 coding sequence is TGCGCCAGCAGCTTGTTTGGCGGGGGGAATGGCTACACCTTC. Amino acids: CASSLFGGGNGYTF.

This chain uses TRBV7-9 with TRBJ1-6, with 8 bases matching TRBD1. CDR3 size: 15 residues. Germline trimming cut 2 bases from V and 7 bases from J; bases unmatched to any gene: 4. Germline assignment: CDR1 SEHNR and CDR2 FQNEAQ (reference sequence). CDR3 loop: CASSLQTGENSPLHF. The CDR3 nucleotides read TGTGCCAGCAGCTTACAGACAGGGGAAAATTCACCCCTCCACTTT. The full variable domain, completed using reference TRBV7-9 and TRBJ1-6, is DTGVSQNPRHKITKRGQNVTFRCDPISEHNRLYWYRQTLGQGPEFLTYFQNEAQLEKSRLLSDRFSAERPKGSFSTLEIQRTEQGDSAMYLCASSLQTGENSPLHFGNGTRLTVT.

In the case of this clonotype: One end of the junction varies from germline; a read error may be responsible. The chain joins TRBV6-4 to TRBJ1-1, with D uncertain. The CDR3 extends over 16 amino acids. Germline V CDR1 and CDR2: MRHNA, SNTAGT. The CDR3 region has the DNA TGTGCCAGCAGTTACTCGGGTAGGAGGCAGAACACTGAAGCTTTCTTT. Its protein is CASSYSGRRQNTEAFF.

The chain recombines TRBV29-1 with TRBJ1-1; D is undetermined. Trimming removed 4 bases at V and 1 base at J, with 10 bases between. The CDR3 length is 13 residues. Germline-derived CDR1 and CDR2 are SQVTM and ANQGSEA. This CDR3 reads CSVVKETNTEAFF. CDR3 DNA sequence: TGCAGCGTTGTCAAGGAAACGAACACTGAAGCTTTCTTT.

This clonotype was recorded at least ten times. The chain has TRBV27 and TRBJ1-2; TRBD1 aligns across 8 bases. Per germline, CDR1 MNHEY and CDR2 SMNVEV (reference sequence). CDR3 length: 16 amino acids. V lost 4 bases to trimming and J lost 6 bases; unmatched junction nucleotides: 13. CDR3 nucleotides: TGTGCCAGCAGTTACCTAACGGACAGGGTTTCGAATGGCTACACCTTC. It specifies CASSYLTDRVSNGYTF.

The chain joins TRBV20-1 to TRBJ2-7; 12 positions agree with TRBD2. Germline CDR1 reads DFQATT; CDR2 reads SNEGSKA (reference sequence). CDR3 length: 14 amino acids. Germline trimming cut 6 bases from V and 3 bases from J; bases unmatched to any gene: 6. CDR3 sequence reads: CSANGLAGNYEQYF. The CDR3 DNA follows: TGCAGTGCGAACGGACTAGCGGGAAACTACGAGCAGTACTTC.

This clonotype occurred many times. The chain couples TRBV28 to TRBJ1-5, with 7 nucleotides matching TRBD1. The CDR3 has 15 amino acids. The V gene end was trimmed by 3 bases and the J gene end by 5 bases; junction bases not matched to a gene: 7. From germline, CDR1 is MDHEN and CDR2 SYDVKM. Here the CDR3 reads CASSLVKGAYQPQHF. As DNA, the CDR3 is TGTGCCAGCAGTTTGGTGAAGGGGGCTTATCAGCCCCAGCATTTT.

This clonotype was found a few times. V is TRBV20-1 and J is TRBJ1-4, with 7 bases identical to TRBD1. The length of the CDR3 is 16 residues. With 0 bases clipped from V and 5 bases from J, the junction kept 9 bases outside the gene matches. Germline-derived CDR1 and CDR2 are DFQATT and SNEGSKA (reference sequence). CDR3 in amino acids: CSARDMTGRDNEKLFF. The DNA for the CDR3 is TGCAGTGCTAGAGACATGACAGGGAGGGACAATGAAAAACTGTTTTTT.

Details on this clonotype: A read error may be the cause here, since a much bigger clone is one base away. The chain uses TRBV28 and TRBJ1-5, with 8 positions matching TRBD1. Trimming removed 5 bases from V and 7 bases from J; junction bases left unmatched: 13. The length of the CDR3 is 16 residues. Germline assignment: CDR1 MDHEN and CDR2 SYDVKM. The CDR3 DNA follows: TGTGCCAGCAGTGGACAGGGATCCTCTCTGGCACAGCCCCAGCATTTT. Protein sequence: CASSGQGSSLAQPQHF.

For the CDR3, the DNA is TGTGCTAGTGGACAGGGGACACTAAGCACAGATACGCAGTATTTT. Translation gives CASGQGTLSTDTQYF. The chain couples TRBV12-5 to TRBJ2-3; TRBD1 matches 7 bases. Trimming removed 6 bases from V and 0 bases from J; junction bases left unmatched: 6. The CDR3 contains 15 residues. CDR1 LGHNT and CDR2 FRNRAP come from the germline V gene.

This clonotype was counted a few times. The CDR3, as DNA: TGCAGCGTTGCCCGGGAAGAGACCCAGTACTTC. It codes for CSVAREETQYF. This chain joins TRBV29-1 and TRBJ2-5; D unresolved. CDR3 size: 11 residues. The germline V gene has CDR1 SQVTM and CDR2 ANQGSEA. The V and J ends lost 4 bases and 3 bases respectively, with 6 bases between them. Filled out from reference TRBV29-1 and TRBJ2-5, the complete variable domain reads SAVISQKPSRDICQRGTSLTIQCQVDSQVTMMFWYRQQPGQSLTLIATANQGSEATYESGFVIDKFPISRPNLTFSTLTVSNMSPEDSSIYLCSVAREETQYFGPGTRLLVL.

About this clonotype: Possible read error: a much larger clone is one base away. The chain uses TRBV28 and TRBJ2-7, with 7 nucleotides matching TRBD2. The length of the CDR3 is 15 residues. Per germline, CDR1 MDHEN and CDR2 SYDVKM. Trimming took 4 bases from V and 5 from J; bases not matched to a gene: 11. CDR3 region: CASSWGTGGRHEQYF. In nucleotides, the CDR3 is TGTGCCAGCAGTTGGGGGACTGGCGGGAGACACGAGCAGTACTTC. Drawing the rest from reference TRBV28 and TRBJ2-7, the complete variable domain is DVKVTQSSRYLVKRTGEKVFLECVQDMDHENMFWYRQDPGLGLRLIYFSYDVKMKEKGDIPEGYSVSREKKERFSLILESASTNQTSMYLCASSWGTGGRHEQYFGPGTRLTVT.

This clonotype appeared a few times. The V call is TRBV3-1, the J call TRBJ2-7; 12 nucleotides agree with TRBD2. V trimming: 4 bases; J trimming: 2 bases; junction bases outside the gene matches: 6. Germline CDR1 reads LGHDT; CDR2 reads YNNKEL (reference sequence). CDR3 length: 16 amino acids. CDR3 residues: CASSRATSGSAYEQYF. In DNA form, the CDR3 reads TGTGCCAGCAGCCGTGCGACTAGCGGGAGTGCCTACGAGCAGTACTTC.

This chain links TRBV6-1 with TRBJ2-7; D possibly corresponds to TRBD2 (5 bases). V lost 5 bases to trimming and J lost 4 bases, with 18 bases between them. This CDR3 region has 15 residues. Germline lookup yields CDR1 MNHNS and CDR2 SASEGT. In DNA, the CDR3 is TGTGCCAGCAGTAGACCCGGGCAGACTATATACGAGCAGTACTTC. This sequence encodes CASSRPGQTIYEQYF.

This clonotype was found many times. The rearrangement joins TRBV15 to TRBJ1-5, with D tentatively TRBD1 (6 bases). This CDR3 is built from 15 residues. The germline V gene encodes CDR1 LNHNV and CDR2 YYDKDF (reference sequence). V shed 0 bases and J shed 5 bases, with 11 bases lying between them. CDR3 sequence reads: CATSRDKGVDQPQHF. The CDR3 bases are TGTGCCACCAGCAGAGATAAGGGGGTTGATCAGCCCCAGCATTTT.

This clonotype was seen a handful of times. The chain couples TRBV6-2 or TRBV6-3 to TRBJ1-5; the D gene is possibly TRBD1 (5 bases). The CDR3 sequence is 14 residues long. Trimming took 6 bases from V and 0 from J, leaving 9 bases between them. CDR1 and CDR2 from the germline V gene are MNHEY and SVGEGT. The CDR3, as DNA: TGTGCCAGCAGGACGGGGCTTAGCAATCAGCCCCAGCATTTT. This sequence encodes CASRTGLSNQPQHF.

V is TRBV12-3 or TRBV12-4 and J is TRBJ2-5, with TRBD2 matching over 9 bases. V was pared by 8 bases and J by 4 bases, with 14 bases of the junction left unmatched. This CDR3 is built from 16 residues. The CDR3 protein is CASRRSVAGVGETQYF. Here the CDR3 DNA reads TGTGCCAGCCGCCGCTCCGTAGCGGGAGTCGGAGAGACCCAGTACTTC.

The chain uses TRBV6-1 and TRBJ1-5; D is unclear. The CDR3 has 13 residues. CDR1 MNHNS and CDR2 SASEGT come from the germline V gene. V was clipped by 6 bases and J by 5 bases, with 11 bases between them. CDR3 region: CASSHNSDQPQHF. CDR3 coding DNA: TGTGCCAGCAGCCACAATTCGGATCAGCCCCAGCATTTT.

The rearrangement uses TRBV6-1 and TRBJ2-1, with D perhaps matching TRBD2 (7 bases). The CDR3 runs to 15 residues. Trimming stripped 6 bases from V and 9 bases from J, with 21 bases between. Germline assignment: CDR1 MNHNS and CDR2 SASEGT. CDR3 DNA sequence: TGTGCCAGCAGCCGGTTAAGCGGGGACAATAGTGAGCAGTTCTTC. As protein: CASSRLSGDNSEQFF.